The source of this T cell receptor beta chain is a study of blood T cells in healthy people across ages (dated by TCRdb to between 2015 and 2016). Study-level background: Template switching captured roughly one uniquely barcoded TCR beta cDNA molecule per two T cells in model experiments. To avoid experimental bias, donors of different ages were randomly spread across the sequencing lanes. Using deep sequencing normalized with unique cDNA molecular identifiers, the study measured how TCR beta repertoire diversity changes with age. The donors were divided into four age groups: young (average approximately 17 years), middle-aged (about 40), aged (roughly 60) and long-lived (roughly 88). Two additional independent replicas of 1 million unique cDNA reads from the same blood draw were analyzed for two donors (one aged 18 to 30 and one aged 80 or older). What the work shows at the level of the full study, not this receptor alone: Compared with the aged group, more naive CD4+ T cells, fewer expanded clones and increased TCR diversity were shown by the long-lived group, suggesting age selection. Estimates of total diversity based on one million sequenced T cells were regarded as lower bounds and as underestimates. Donor CMV infection status was unknown, potentially confounding age-related changes in expanded clonotypes. As age increased, observed TCR beta diversity per million T cells dropped in a roughly linear way, and a significant reduction was already evident by age approximately 40. The percentage of naive T cells measured by flow cytometry correlated strongly with observed TCR beta diversity. Because profiling used bulk unsorted PBMCs, naive and antigen-experienced compartments could not be compared conclusively.

The roughly 37 donors, aged about 6 to 95 years, were systemically healthy Caucasian individuals from Russia. Each donor gave 8 to 10 milliliters of peripheral blood, drawn into EDTA-treated Vacutainer tubes. Ficoll-Paque density-gradient centrifugation was used to isolate PBMCs, with at least 7 million obtained per sample. Total RNA was extracted from PBMCs with Trizol reagent, with at least 5.5 micrograms obtained per sample. The percentages of naive CD45RAhigh/CD27high T cells were determined by flow cytometry on a PBMC aliquot from every donor. The library came from 5' RACE. Sequencing took place on an Illumina HiSeq 2500. A second about 6 to 11 cycle PCR used a sample-barcoded 5' primer and a J-beta primer mix. A unique molecular identifier was introduced onto each TCR beta cDNA molecule by a template-switch 5' adaptor carrying 12 random nucleotides. At least 2.5 million CDR3-containing paired-end reads were obtained from each sample. First-strand cDNA was synthesized from all RNA with the Mint cDNA synthesis kit, primed by a TRBC-specific oligonucleotide. All cDNA was treated with uracil-DNA glycosylase and then went through a first 18-cycle PCR with the universal primers M1SS and BC2_uni_R. Turning to the authors' computational methods: For normalization, 1 million high-quality reads were randomly selected from each sample, with every read carrying a distinct molecular identifier. Instead of being binned into consensus sequences, reads with shared molecular identifiers were discarded. MiTCR, run with a Q25 quality threshold and the strictest error-elimination algorithm, handled CDR3 identification, clonotype clustering and error correction. A nonparametric unseen species model with Euler transformation was used to estimate a lower bound on total TCR beta diversity. TCRdb trimmed public reads at Q25 via fastp, called clones via MiXCR and kept in-frame beta chains. A single entry per CDR3 protein holds the most common genes and DNA from its merged rows. These V and J calls are TCRdb output, not the study's own analysis. The sample includes around 1.1 million distinct CDR3 sequences, with roughly two fifths observed a single time. Clones ranked in the top ten supply around 13% of the sample.

V was cut back by 6 bases and J by 2 bases, leaving a gap of 14 bases between them. From the germline V gene, CDR1 is MNHEY and CDR2 is SVGEGT. The CDR3 starts with the cysteine, ends with the phenylalanine, and has 15 residues. The only DNA kept is the CDR3, 45 bases in frame from the first base. This clonotype was recorded a few times. No antigen is known for it. No base qualities exist here, and no much larger clone lies one base off it. The specimen was blood. The sequence was obtained from a man aged 18-30 years in good health. The rearrangement joined TRBV6-2 or TRBV6-3 to TRBJ1-5, with the D gene not confidently named. The CDR3 region has the sequence CASRVDPLGNQPQHF. The nucleotide sequence is TGTGCCAGCAGGGTTGATCCGCTAGGCAATCAGCCCCAGCATTTT.